This entry lists 30 T cell receptor beta chains sequenced from one sample in a study of PD-1 blockade in classical Hodgkin lymphoma. Produced via immunoSEQ multiplex PCR; TCRdb's table is partial and in-frame only. The profile shows around 45,000 clones, 88% of them singletons. Brentuximab vedotin exposure varied, and every patient relapsed after autologous stem cell transplantation. Sequencing used peripheral blood mononuclear cells (PBMCs), obtained at baseline. Source of these receptors: a human donor with classical Hodgkin lymphoma.

The chain couples TRBV7-3 to TRBJ2-3; 11 bases are a match to TRBD2. V trimming: 3 bases; J trimming: 4 bases; junction bases outside the gene matches: 9. This CDR3 spans 17 amino acids. CDR1 is SGHTA, CDR2 FQGTGA, per germline. CDR3 loop: CASSFSGGAPGSDTQYF. The CDR3, as DNA: TGTGCCAGCAGCTTTAGCGGGGGGGCCCCCGGGTCAGATACGCAGTATTTT.

This clone came up once. The chain carries TRBV10-2 and TRBJ2-1; 8 nucleotides line up with TRBD2. Germline lookup yields CDR1 WSHSY and CDR2 SAAADI. The CDR3 covers 15 residues. V lost 4 bases and J lost 7; bases outside the gene matches: 9. CDR3 nucleotides: TGCGCCAGCAGTGTCTACGGGAGGGCCGGGAATGAGCAGTTCTTC. Its protein is CASSVYGRAGNEQFF.

The V gene is TRBV18, the J gene TRBJ2-1; 12 bases match TRBD2. This CDR3 is 14 amino acids long. J lost 8 bases, V lost 6 bases, and 5 bases had no gene match. The germline V gene encodes CDR1 KGHSH and CDR2 LQKENI. The DNA of the CDR3 is TGTGCCAGCTCCGGACTAGCGGGATTTGATGAGCAGTTCTTC. Translated, it gives CASSGLAGFDEQFF.

This chain connects TRBV29-1 to TRBJ2-7; a weak D match, TRBD2 (5 bases). This CDR3 is 13 amino acids long. Germline CDR1 and CDR2: SQVTM and ANQGSEA. V was cut by 2 bases and J by 2 bases, with 10 bases left in between. CDR3 nucleotides: TGCAGCGTTGAATCGAGGGAGACCTACGAGCAGTACTTC. As protein: CSVESRETYEQYF.

V and J are TRBV5-6 and TRBJ1-5; no firm D call. CDR3 length equals 10 residues. The V end lost 4 bases, the J end lost 9 bases, and 5 bases lay between the germline ends. Germline CDR1 SGHDT, CDR2 YYEEEE. The CDR3 region has the DNA TGTGCCAGCAGCCCGAGGCCCCAGCATTTT. It specifies CASSPRPQHF. The complete variable domain, with remaining parts taken from reference TRBV5-6 and TRBJ1-5, reads DAGVTQSPTHLIKTRGQQVTLRCSPKSGHDTVSWYQQALGQGPQFIFQYYEEEERQRGNFPDRFSGHQFPNYSSELNVNALLLGDSALYLCASSPRPQHFGDGTRLSIL.

This sequence joins TRBV10-3 and TRBJ1-2; tentative D call: TRBD1 (5 bases). The CDR3 consists of 16 residues. Germline values: CDR1 ENHRY, CDR2 SYGVKD. The V end was cut by 4 bases, the J end by 4 bases, with 19 bases between. CDR3 DNA: TGTGCCATCAGTGTTCGAGGCGGGGACTATACCTATGGCTACACCTTC. Amino acid sequence: CAISVRGGDYTYGYTF.

CDR3 DNA: TGTGCCAGCAGTATTGCCGGGGCCAACGTCCTGACTTTC. It codes for CASSIAGANVLTF. This chain links TRBV27 with TRBJ2-6; D is undetermined. The V end lost 5 bases, the J end lost 4 bases, and 6 bases lay between the germline ends. CDR1 is MNHEY, CDR2 SMNVEV, per germline (reference sequence). There are 13 residues in the CDR3.

V is TRBV7-9 and J is TRBJ2-1; 7 bases align to TRBD1. Germline values: CDR1 SEHNR, CDR2 FQNEAQ (reference sequence). The CDR3 runs 17 residues. J was trimmed by 0 bases and V by 3 bases; bases with no gene match: 8. For the CDR3, the DNA is TGTGCCAGCAGCTTGGGCTGGCAGGGGGTCTCCTACAATGAGCAGTTCTTC. This translates into CASSLGWQGVSYNEQFF.

The sample holds a few counts of this clone. The chain uses TRBV23-1 and TRBJ2-1, with D tentatively TRBD1 or TRBD2 (5 bases each). TRBV23-1 is filed as an ORF, its function uncertain. The CDR3 runs to 15 residues. Trimming stripped 3 bases from V and 5 bases from J, with 14 bases between. CDR3 in amino acids: CASSQGPRDHNEQFF. DNA for the CDR3: TGCGCCAGCAGTCAGGGGCCCAGGGACCACAATGAGCAGTTCTTC.

The chain carries TRBV2 and TRBJ2-1; D ambiguous. V was shortened by 7 bases and J by 2 bases, with 12 bases between the two germline ends. This CDR3 is 14 amino acids long. The germline V gene has CDR1 SNHLY and CDR2 FYNNEI. Written as DNA, the CDR3 is TGTGCCAGCAACTCCAGGCGTCCCTACAATGAGCAGTTCTTC. Amino acid sequence: CASNSRRPYNEQFF.

The chain is built from TRBV2 and TRBJ1-2; maybe TRBD1 (5 bases). Germline-derived CDR1 and CDR2 are SNHLY and FYNNEI. V was clipped by 7 bases and J by 2 bases, with 11 bases between them. This CDR3 is built from 13 residues. The CDR3 nucleotides read TGTGCCAGCATTGGGACGGAGAACTATGGCTACACCTTC. This translates into CASIGTENYGYTF. Drawing the rest from reference TRBV2 and TRBJ1-2, the complete variable domain is EPEVTQTPSHQVTQMGQEVILRCVPISNHLYFYWYRQILGQKVEFLVSFYNNEISEKSEIFDDQFSVERPDGSNFTLKIRSTKLEDSAMYFCASIGTENYGYTFGSGTRLTVV.

V and J are TRBV27 and TRBJ1-2; D is ambiguous. The V gene's germline CDR1 is MNHEY and CDR2 SMNVEV (reference sequence). V was pared by 4 bases and J by 4 bases, with 19 bases between. The CDR3 has 16 amino acids. CDR3 sequence (DNA): TGTGCCAGCAGTTCCTCCCCCAATGGCGGCCCCTATGGCTACACCTTC. It specifies CASSSSPNGGPYGYTF.

The chain has TRBV6-6 and TRBJ2-7; maybe TRBD1 (6 bases). Per the germline V gene, CDR1 is MNHNY and CDR2 is SVGAGI (reference sequence). This CDR3 region has 15 residues. V gave up 5 bases and J gave up 2 bases, with 16 bases separating them. Here the CDR3 reads CASSELTGKPYEQYF. In DNA form, the CDR3 reads TGTGCCAGCAGTGAGCTGACAGGAAAACCCTACGAGCAGTACTTC.

The chain carries TRBV10-1 and TRBJ2-7; no clear D gene. Germline V gives CDR1 WNHNN, CDR2 SYGVQD (reference sequence). With 0 bases removed from V and 3 bases from J, the gap between germline ends came to 12 bases. The CDR3 runs 15 residues. CDR3 amino acids: CASSESGLLLYEQYF. The DNA of the CDR3 is TGCGCCAGCAGTGAGTCGGGCCTCCTCCTCTACGAGCAGTACTTC.

The chain couples TRBV5-1 to TRBJ2-5; no firm D call. Germline CDR1 and CDR2: SGHRS and YFSETQ. Trimming cost V 4 bases and J 0 bases, with 4 bases left between them. CDR3 length: 12 residues. The CDR3 DNA reads TGCGCCAGCAGCGAGTACCAAGAGACCCAGTACTTC. Its translation: CASSEYQETQYF. The full variable domain, in which reference TRBV5-1 and TRBJ2-5 provide the parts outside the CDR3, is KAGVTQTPRYLIKTRGQQVTLSCSPISGHRSVSWYQQTPGQGLQFLFEYFSETQRNKGNFPGRFSGRQFSNSRSEMNVSTLELGDSALYLCASSEYQETQYFGPGTRLLVL.

This clone was detected only once. The chain employs TRBV27 and TRBJ2-2; D is uncertain. The CDR3 totals 13 residues. CDR1 is MNHEY and CDR2 is SMNVEV in the germline V gene (reference sequence). V lost 2 bases and J 4 bases, leaving 5 bases between the germline ends. The CDR3 DNA follows: TGTGCCAGCAGTTTAAAGGTCACCGGGGAGCTGTTTTTT. Protein product: CASSLKVTGELFF.

As DNA, the CDR3 is TGTGCCAGCAGCCAAGGCCCGACTAGCGGGGGGGCGAAGGAGACCCAGTACTTC. It codes for CASSQGPTSGGAKETQYF. V and J are TRBV14 and TRBJ2-5, with 14 bases that match TRBD2. Trimming took 1 base from V and 5 from J; bases not matched to a gene: 9. Germline CDR1 reads SGHDN; CDR2 reads FVKESK. The CDR3 totals 18 residues.

The chain joins TRBV5-6 to TRBJ2-1; no reliable D call. The CDR3 is 17 amino acids. The ends were cut back, 1 base at V and 5 bases at J, with 19 bases in the middle. CDR1 is SGHDT, CDR2 YYEEEE, per germline. Written as DNA, the CDR3 is TGTGCCAGCAGCTTGTTTTACTCTAGAGATGTCGACAATGAGCAGTTCTTC. Its protein is CASSLFYSRDVDNEQFF.

The chain combines TRBV4-3 with TRBJ1-3; D ambiguous. Germline values: CDR1 LGHNA, CDR2 YSLEER. This CDR3 spans 14 amino acids. The V gene lost 8 bases and the J gene lost 0 bases, with 11 bases spanning the gap. The CDR3 DNA sequence: TGCGCCAGCGCTGCCACCCGCTCTGGAAACACCATATATTTT. Residues: CASAATRSGNTIYF.

The chain combines TRBV29-1 with TRBJ2-7; possible D gene TRBD1, 5 bases. V lost 5 bases, J lost 6 bases, and 11 bases lay in between. The CDR3 is 11 residues long. Looked up from germline, CDR1 is SQVTM and CDR2 is ANQGSEA. This CDR3 reads CSVSLGPEQYF. The CDR3 DNA reads TGCAGCGTTTCTTTGGGGCCCGAGCAGTACTTC.

The chain joins TRBV14 to TRBJ2-7, with no clear D. The CDR3 sequence is 16 residues long. Germline V gene sequence: CDR1 SGHDN, CDR2 FVKESK. V was shortened by 2 bases and J by 0 bases, with 14 bases between the two germline ends. Here the CDR3 DNA reads TGTGCCAGCAGCCAATTCCGGTCGACGGACTCCTACGAGCAGTACTTC. Amino acids: CASSQFRSTDSYEQYF.

This sequence joins TRBV27 and TRBJ1-6; the match to TRBD1 covers 8 bases. Losses at the gene ends were 5 bases for V and 10 bases for J; bases not matched to a gene: 7. Germline V lookup: CDR1 MNHEY, CDR2 SMNVEV (reference sequence). This CDR3 region has 14 residues. The CDR3 protein is CASSNRGFGSPLHF. The CDR3 region has the DNA TGTGCCAGCAGTAACAGGGGGTTTGGGTCACCCCTCCACTTT.

The CDR3 nucleotides read TGCGCCAGCAGCTTAGGACTAGCGGGAGCAGAGACCCAGTACTTC. Translation: CASSLGLAGAETQYF. The V gene is TRBV5-1, the J gene TRBJ2-5; 13 bases map to TRBD2. Germline CDR1 and CDR2: SGHRS and YFSETQ. The CDR3 extends over 15 amino acids. J lost 4 bases, V lost 2 bases, and 2 bases had no gene match.

The chain uses TRBV6-5 and TRBJ2-7, with 7 bases lining up with TRBD1. Germline V gene sequence: CDR1 MNHEY, CDR2 SVGAGI. The CDR3 length is 13 residues. V was pared by 6 bases and J by 7 bases, with 9 bases of the junction left unmatched. The CDR3 region is CASSTRQGLEQYF. The CDR3 nucleotides read TGTGCCAGCAGCACCCGACAGGGTCTGGAGCAGTACTTC.

The chain has TRBV15 and TRBJ2-1; no firm D call. The CDR3 sequence is 17 residues long. Germline V gene sequence: CDR1 LNHNV, CDR2 YYDKDF (reference sequence). Trimming took off 0 bases at V and 0 bases at J, with 12 bases between the two ends. CDR3 sequence reads: CATSRERRISSYNEQFF. CDR3 coding DNA: TGTGCCACCAGCAGAGAACGCCGGATTAGCTCCTACAATGAGCAGTTCTTC.

This sequence joins TRBV11-3 and TRBJ2-3, with D unresolved. This CDR3 region has 17 residues. The germline V gene has CDR1 SGHNT and CDR2 YENEEA. The V and J ends lost 5 bases and 2 bases respectively, with 20 bases between them. The CDR3 bases are TGTGCCAGCAGCCCCCCCAGGCGTTTCCATTACACAGATACGCAGTATTTT. Protein sequence: CASSPPRRFHYTDTQYF.

V and J are TRBV6-5 and TRBJ2-1; D unresolved. Germline-derived CDR1 and CDR2 are MNHEY and SVGAGI. Trimming left V 0 bases short and J 6 bases short, with 12 bases between. The CDR3 has 15 residues. The CDR3 spells CASSYSNSRPNEQFF. The CDR3, as DNA: TGTGCCAGCAGTTACTCCAACTCGCGTCCCAATGAGCAGTTCTTC.

The chain combines TRBV27 with TRBJ2-1; D uncertain. Germline CDR1 MNHEY, CDR2 SMNVEV (reference sequence). CDR3 length: 13 residues. V gave up 2 bases and J gave up 3 bases, with 5 bases separating them. The CDR3 reads CASSLVLYNEQFF. The CDR3 nucleotides are TGTGCCAGCAGTTTAGTGCTCTACAATGAGCAGTTCTTC.

V usage is TRBV10-3 and J usage is TRBJ2-2; D may be TRBD1 (6 bases). The germline V and J ends were trimmed by 3 bases and 3 bases, with 11 bases remaining between them. The CDR3 consists of 15 residues. Germline V gene data show CDR1 as ENHRY and CDR2 as SYGVKD. In nucleotides, the CDR3 is TGTGCCATCAGTGATTGGGGGCCGGACACCGGGGAGCTGTTTTTT. Amino acid sequence: CAISDWGPDTGELFF.

The chain joins TRBV7-8 to TRBJ2-3, with 7 bases that match TRBD2. CDR3 size: 16 residues. Germline V lookup: CDR1 SGHVS, CDR2 FQNEAQ. Unmatched junction bases numbered 7, after V lost 4 bases and J lost 0 bases. The CDR3 DNA reads TGTGCCAGCAGCTACCCCAGACTAGCTAGCACAGATACGCAGTATTTT. Encoded protein: CASSYPRLASTDTQYF.